One sample yielded the 19 T cell receptor beta chains listed below, sequenced in a study of T-cell memory formation after mild COVID-19. MiXCR was run by TCRdb on the 5' RACE reads, yielding one entry per CDR3 protein. The sample lists approximately 45,000 distinct CDR3 sequences, around 6.1% seen once, with about 0.8% in the top ten. The specimen sequenced was PBMCs or a T cell subset sorted from them (not recorded which). These receptors were obtained from an adult who had mild COVID-19 (a few samples of this study predate the infection). Cell type and time point are not known.

This clonotype was seen ten or more times. CDR3 in DNA: TGTGCCAGCAGTTTCGGTCAGGGAGAGGGAGCAGTGAACACTGAAGCTTTCTTT. The encoded protein is CASSFGQGEGAVNTEAFF. V is TRBV12-3 or TRBV12-4 and J is TRBJ1-1; possible D gene TRBD1, 5 bases. The CDR3 length is 18 residues. The germline V and J ends were trimmed by 3 bases and 0 bases, with 20 bases remaining between them.

This clonotype has a count of ten or more. CDR3 protein: CASSLMTGTGFNEQFF. The DNA of the CDR3 is TGTGCCAGCAGCCTCATGACCGGGACAGGGTTCAATGAGCAGTTCTTC. The chain combines TRBV7-3 with TRBJ2-1; TRBD1 agrees at 9 bases. Germline V CDR1 and CDR2: SGHTA, FQGTGA. V trimming: 5 bases; J trimming: 6 bases; junction bases outside the gene matches: 11. The CDR3 is 16 amino acids.

The rearrangement links TRBV6-2 or TRBV6-3 to TRBJ2-1; possible D gene TRBD1, 6 bases. The V gene lost 2 bases and the J gene lost 4 bases, with 12 bases spanning the gap. CDR1 MNHEY and CDR2 SVGEGT come from the germline V gene. This CDR3 has 15 residues. CDR3 protein: CASSYPRQEYNEQFF. In DNA, the CDR3 is TGTGCCAGCAGTTACCCCAGACAGGAGTACAATGAGCAGTTCTTC.

The rearrangement joins TRBV12-5 to TRBJ2-5, with D possibly TRBD1 on 6 matching bases. V was trimmed by 2 bases and J by 3 bases, leaving 10 bases between them. The germline V gene encodes CDR1 LGHNT and CDR2 FRNRAP. This CDR3 comprises 14 residues. CDR3 residues: CASGLRTEKETQYF. In DNA, the CDR3 is TGTGCTAGTGGTTTGCGGACAGAAAAAGAGACCCAGTACTTC. Supplemented by reference TRBV12-5 and TRBJ2-5, the full variable domain reads DARVTQTPRHKVTEMGQEVTMRCQPILGHNTVFWYRQTMMQGLELLAYFRNRAPLDDSGMPKDRFSAEMPDATLATLKIQPSEPRDSAVYFCASGLRTEKETQYFGPGTRLLVL.

This sequence joins TRBV4-3 and TRBJ1-5, with 8 bases that match TRBD1. From germline, CDR1 is LGHNA and CDR2 YSLEER. V gave up 4 bases and J gave up 2 bases; unmatched junction bases: 4. This CDR3 spans 15 amino acids. The CDR3 region is CASSLSGGGNQPQHF. CDR3 sequence (DNA): TGCGCCAGCAGCCTCTCAGGGGGCGGCAATCAGCCCCAGCATTTT.

This clonotype came up many times. The chain links TRBV7-9 to TRBJ1-6; D unclear. Germline V lookup: CDR1 SEHNR, CDR2 FQNEAQ (reference sequence). CDR3 length: 15 amino acids. V was shortened by 5 bases and J by 10 bases, with 18 bases between the two germline ends. The CDR3 loop reads CASSPIMGFGSPLHF. The CDR3 DNA sequence: TGTGCCAGCAGCCCAATAATGGGGTTTGGCTCACCCCTCCACTTT.

This clonotype was recorded many times. Here the CDR3 reads CASRKTGGTYEQYF. In DNA, the CDR3 is TGTGCCAGCAGGAAGACAGGGGGGACGTACGAGCAGTACTTC. The J gene is TRBJ2-7, the V gene TRBV6-6, with TRBD1 matching 9 bases. This CDR3 region has 14 residues. V lost 6 bases and J lost 4; bases outside the gene matches: 7. CDR1 and CDR2 from the germline V gene are MNHNY and SVGAGI (reference sequence).

This clonotype was observed at least ten times. The chain is built from TRBV5-1 and TRBJ2-7; weak D call: TRBD1 (6 bases). Germline V gives CDR1 SGHRS, CDR2 YFSETQ. This CDR3 is built from 14 residues. V dropped 4 bases and J dropped 0 bases, with 11 bases sitting between them. In DNA form, the CDR3 reads TGCGCCAGCAGCGCGACAGGTTACTCCTACGAGCAGTACTTC. Its translation: CASSATGYSYEQYF. Full variable domain (remainder filled in from reference TRBV5-1 and TRBJ2-7): KAGVTQTPRYLIKTRGQQVTLSCSPISGHRSVSWYQQTPGQGLQFLFEYFSETQRNKGNFPGRFSGRQFSNSRSEMNVSTLELGDSALYLCASSATGYSYEQYFGPGTRLTVT.

CDR3 loop: CASSYSRTSGSGSYEQYF. For the CDR3, the DNA is TGTGCCAGCAGTTACTCCAGAACTAGCGGGAGTGGGTCCTACGAGCAGTACTTC. The J gene is TRBJ2-7, the V gene TRBV6-2 or TRBV6-3; 11 positions match TRBD2. The V gene's germline CDR1 is MNHEY and CDR2 SVGEGT. The V gene end was trimmed by 0 bases and the J gene end by 1 base; junction bases not matched to a gene: 8. The CDR3 contains 18 residues.

There are many counts of this clonotype. The chain couples TRBV7-8 to TRBJ2-4, with a weak D call TRBD2 (6 bases). The V end lost 5 bases, the J end lost 0 bases, and 17 bases lay between the germline ends. The CDR3 length is 17 residues. CDR1 and CDR2 from the germline V gene are SGHVS and FQNEAQ. CDR3 protein: CASSPLTGDLAKNIQYF. Written as DNA, the CDR3 is TGTGCCAGCAGCCCCCTGACGGGGGACCTAGCCAAAAACATTCAGTACTTC.

The sample holds many counts of this clonotype. The chain is built from TRBV4-3 and TRBJ1-2, with 7 nucleotides matching TRBD1. V was clipped by 3 bases and J by 5 bases; unmatched bases: 9. Germline loops: CDR1 LGHNA, CDR2 YSLEER. This CDR3 is built from 15 residues. CDR3 nucleotide sequence: TGCGCCAGCAGCCACGCGGCAGGGGGAGAATATGGCTACACCTTC. This gives the protein CASSHAAGGEYGYTF.

At least ten counts were recorded for this clonotype. This chain connects TRBV4-2 to TRBJ1-1; tentative D call: TRBD1 (5 bases). Trimming pared 0 bases from V and 0 bases from J, leaving 8 bases between. The CDR3 sequence is 15 residues long. Germline loops: CDR1 LGHNA, CDR2 YNFKEQ. As DNA, the CDR3 is TGTGCCAGCAGCCAAGAGGTACAGGTGAACACTGAAGCTTTCTTT. Its protein is CASSQEVQVNTEAFF.

The table lists this clonotype with a count of one. Given a much more abundant clone one base away, this may be a read error. The rearrangement joins TRBV5-5 to TRBJ2-1; 10 positions agree with TRBD1. CDR3 size: 14 residues. V lost 4 bases and J lost 7; bases outside the gene matches: 5. Germline CDR1 SGHKS, CDR2 YYEKEE (reference sequence). CDR3 loop: CASSQGQGRNEQFF. The CDR3 nucleotides are TGTGCCAGCAGCCAGGGACAGGGGAGGAATGAGCAGTTCTTC.

The rearrangement uses TRBV2 and TRBJ2-7; D unclear. The germline V gene encodes CDR1 SNHLY and CDR2 FYNNEI. The CDR3 has 14 residues. The germline V and J ends were trimmed by 11 bases and 4 bases, with 21 bases remaining between them. CDR3 DNA: TGTGCCTCCCGGTGCCCAACGGGCACGTACGAGCAGTACTTC. It yields the protein CASRCPTGTYEQYF.

This clonotype was observed many times. J is TRBJ2-7 and V is TRBV6-5; possibly TRBD1 for D (5 bases). Germline V lookup: CDR1 MNHEY, CDR2 SVGAGI. Trimming shortened V by 6 bases and J by 6 bases, and 18 bases separated the two germline ends. The CDR3 covers 14 residues. As DNA, the CDR3 is TGTGCCAGCAGCCCTCAAGGTACAGGCGGCGAGCAGTACTTC. Amino acids: CASSPQGTGGEQYF.

The chain is built from TRBV12-3 or TRBV12-4 and TRBJ1-4; 12 bases are a match to TRBD1. V was clipped by 4 bases and J by 4 bases; unmatched bases: 4. The CDR3 spans 16 residues. The CDR3 sequence: CASSWDRGQSNEKLFF. In DNA form, the CDR3 reads TGTGCCAGCAGTTGGGACAGGGGGCAGAGTAATGAAAAACTGTTTTTT.

This clonotype was recorded a few times. The rearrangement joins TRBV30 to TRBJ2-2; TRBD2 aligns across 10 bases. Losses at the gene ends were 0 bases for V and 5 bases for J; bases not matched to a gene: 3. The germline V gene encodes CDR1 GTSNPN and CDR2 SVGIG (reference sequence). This CDR3 is built from 15 residues. In DNA, the CDR3 is TGTGCCTGGAGTGTAATTAGCGGGAGGACCGGGGAGCTGTTTTTT. Encoded protein: CAWSVISGRTGELFF.

The V and J genes are TRBV12-1 and TRBJ2-7; whether TRBD2, the table's D call, matches the DNA was not checked. TRBV12-1 represents a pseudogene. The CDR3 loop spans 17 amino acids. For the CDR3, the DNA is TGTGCCAGCAGCCCCATCGTTGGGGGGACTAGCATCGACGAGCAGTACTTC. As protein: CASSPIVGGTSIDEQYF.

This clonotype has more than one count but fewer than ten. The chain recombines TRBV7-9 with TRBJ2-7, with D unresolved. Germline V gene data show CDR1 as SEHNR and CDR2 as FQNEAQ (reference sequence). The CDR3 sequence is 14 residues long. V gave up 2 bases and J gave up 6 bases, with 14 bases separating them. The CDR3 loop is CASSLTQAHGEQYF. CDR3 nucleotide sequence: TGTGCCAGCAGCTTAACCCAGGCCCACGGCGAGCAGTACTTC.